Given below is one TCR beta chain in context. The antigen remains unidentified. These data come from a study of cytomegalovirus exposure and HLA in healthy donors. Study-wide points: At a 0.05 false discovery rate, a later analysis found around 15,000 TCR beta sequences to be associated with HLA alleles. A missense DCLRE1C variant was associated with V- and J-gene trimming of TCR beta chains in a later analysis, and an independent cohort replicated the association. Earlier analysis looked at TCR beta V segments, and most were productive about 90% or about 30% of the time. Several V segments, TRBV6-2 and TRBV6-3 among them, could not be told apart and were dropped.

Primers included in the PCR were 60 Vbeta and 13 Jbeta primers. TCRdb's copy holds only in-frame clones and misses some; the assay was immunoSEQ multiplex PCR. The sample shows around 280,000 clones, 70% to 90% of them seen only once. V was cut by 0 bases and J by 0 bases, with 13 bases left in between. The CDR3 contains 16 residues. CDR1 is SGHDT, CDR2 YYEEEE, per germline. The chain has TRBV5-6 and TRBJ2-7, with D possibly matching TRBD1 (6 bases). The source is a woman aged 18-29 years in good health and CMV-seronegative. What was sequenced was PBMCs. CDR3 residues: CASSLGSGVFSYEQYF. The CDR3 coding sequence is TGTGCCAGCAGCTTGGGGTCAGGGGTCTTCTCCTACGAGCAGTACTTC.